The 17 T cell receptor beta chains reported below all come from one sample, sequenced in a study of blood T cell repertoires in COVID-19. This table comes from immunoSEQ multiplex PCR, and its TCRdb copy is limited to in-frame clones, with some not included. The repertoire has 65,000 to 85,000 clones, around 82% of them found once; the top ten carry approximately 5.3%. The specimen sequenced was peripheral blood. These receptor sequences come from a man aged 50 to 59 with active COVID-19.

This chain uses TRBV5-1 with TRBJ2-7, with D possibly TRBD1 on 6 matching bases. V dropped 0 bases and J dropped 6 bases, with 10 bases sitting between them. This CDR3 has 13 amino acids. Per the germline V gene, CDR1 is SGHRS and CDR2 is YFSETQ. This CDR3 is CASSLEDRAEQYF. Written as DNA, the CDR3 is TGCGCCAGCAGCTTGGAGGACAGAGCCGAGCAGTACTTC.

The V gene is TRBV5-6, the J gene TRBJ2-4; tentative D call: TRBD2 (5 bases). Trimming pared 6 bases from V and 0 bases from J, leaving 16 bases between. Looked up from germline, CDR1 is SGHDT and CDR2 is YYEEEE. CDR3 size: 16 residues. The CDR3: CASTLKLGLAKNIQYF. As DNA, the CDR3 is TGTGCCAGCACCTTAAAACTCGGACTAGCCAAAAACATTCAGTACTTC.

This clone was counted a single time. The V gene is TRBV21-1, the J gene TRBJ1-1; TRBD1, the D gene given by the table, was not confirmed from the DNA. TRBV21-1 is described as a pseudogene. The CDR3 is 14 residues long. CDR3 in DNA: TGTGCCAGCAGAGGACAGGGGCGGCGGACTGAAGCTTTCTTT. This codes for CASRGQGRRTEAFF.

The chain has TRBV5-6 and TRBJ2-7; 15 positions agree with TRBD2. V was pared by 4 bases and J by 4 bases, with 9 bases of the junction left unmatched. CDR3 size: 17 residues. The germline V gene has CDR1 SGHDT and CDR2 YYEEEE. The CDR3 DNA is TGTGCCAGCAGCCCCGGGACTAGCGGGGGGTTAGGGTACGAGCAGTACTTC. Translation: CASSPGTSGGLGYEQYF. The full variable domain, completed using reference TRBV5-6 and TRBJ2-7, is DAGVTQSPTHLIKTRGQQVTLRCSPKSGHDTVSWYQQALGQGPQFIFQYYEEEERQRGNFPDRFSGHQFPNYSSELNVNALLLGDSALYLCASSPGTSGGLGYEQYFGPGTRLTVT.

The rearrangement uses TRBV25-1 and TRBJ1-5; D is possibly TRBD1 (5 bases). This CDR3 is built from 12 residues. Trimming took 9 bases from V and 2 from J, leaving 8 bases between them. The germline CDR1 and CDR2 sequences are MGHDK and SYGVNS. The DNA for the CDR3 is TGTGCCAGTGCGACAGGCAATCAGCCCCAGCATTTT. Its protein product is CASATGNQPQHF. Filled out from reference TRBV25-1 and TRBJ1-5, the complete variable domain reads EADIYQTPRYLVIGTGKKITLECSQTMGHDKMYWYQQDPGMELHLIHYSYGVNSTEKGDLSSESTVSRIRTEHFPLTLESARPSHTSQYLCASATGNQPQHFGDGTRLSIL.

The rearrangement joins TRBV7-2 to TRBJ2-2, with TRBD2 identical over 12 bases. Germline CDR1 reads SGHTA; CDR2 reads FQGNSA. This CDR3 is 15 amino acids long. The junction had 1 base not matched to a gene; V was cut back by 4 bases and J by 4 bases. The CDR3 DNA is TGTGCCAGCAGCTCGGGACTAGCGGGCACCGGGGAGCTGTTTTTT. It yields the protein CASSSGLAGTGELFF.

The rearrangement uses TRBV6-4 and TRBJ2-2; 9 bases agree with TRBD2. This CDR3 contains 16 residues. Germline-derived CDR1 and CDR2 are MRHNA and SNTAGT. V gave up 5 bases and J gave up 5 bases; unmatched junction bases: 9. DNA for the CDR3: TGTGCCAGCAGTATATATAGCGGGGGAGGAACCGGGGAGCTGTTTTTT. Translated, it gives CASSIYSGGGTGELFF.

The DNA of the CDR3 is TGTGCCAGTAGCCCGAGGGACAGCCGAAACACCATATATTTT. As protein: CASSPRDSRNTIYF. V gene TRBV19 combines with J gene TRBJ1-3; 7 bases fit TRBD1. J was trimmed by 5 bases and V by 6 bases; bases with no gene match: 7. Germline values: CDR1 LNHDA, CDR2 SQIVND (reference sequence). The length of the CDR3 is 14 residues.

The V gene is TRBV30, the J gene TRBJ2-3; TRBD1 aligns across 7 bases. Losses at the gene ends were 8 bases for V and 3 bases for J; bases not matched to a gene: 5. Germline CDR1 is GTSNPN and CDR2 is SVGIG (reference sequence). This CDR3 comprises 12 residues. This chain's CDR3 is CALGQTTDTQYF. The CDR3 coding sequence is TGTGCCCTGGGACAGACTACAGATACGCAGTATTTT.

As to this clone: The DNA is omitted, as the CDR3 cannot be located on it reliably, and the CDR3 follows TCRdb's listing. This chain uses TRBV6-5 with TRBJ1-3. Germline CDR1 is MNHEY and CDR2 is SVGAGI. The CDR3 is 15 residues long, ends included. The CDR3 sequence is CASSSSTSSGNTIYF.

The gene calls are TRBV3-1 (or the pseudogene TRBV3-2) and TRBJ2-1, with 8 bases fitting TRBD2. Trimming cost V 4 bases and J 6 bases; bases outside gene matches: 2. The CDR3 is 13 residues long. The V gene's germline CDR1 is LGHDT and CDR2 YNNKEL (reference sequence). The CDR3 reads CASSRLAINEQFF. In nucleotides, the CDR3 is TGTGCCAGCAGCCGACTAGCGATCAATGAGCAGTTCTTC.

CDR3 loop: CASSLRGSPQRWPNTGELFF. Here the CDR3 DNA reads TGTGCCAGCAGTTTAAGGGGCAGTCCCCAAAGATGGCCGAACACCGGGGAGCTGTTTTTT. The chain carries TRBV28 and TRBJ2-2; a weak D match, TRBD1 (5 bases). Germline CDR1 is MDHEN and CDR2 is SYDVKM. The CDR3 is 20 residues long. V lost 2 bases and J 0 bases, leaving 22 bases between the germline ends.

The rearrangement links TRBV12-3 or TRBV12-4 to TRBJ2-7; TRBD1 aligns across 9 bases. The ends lost 6 bases at V and 2 bases at J; junction bases unmatched: 2. The CDR3 runs 13 residues. The DNA for the CDR3 is TGTGCCAGCAGACGGACAGGGGCCTACGAGCAGTACTTC. Its protein product is CASRRTGAYEQYF.

V is TRBV28 and J is TRBJ2-3, with 7 bases fitting TRBD2. The CDR3 is made up of 18 amino acids. Looked up from germline, CDR1 is MDHEN and CDR2 is SYDVKM. Trimming cost V 3 bases and J 2 bases; bases outside gene matches: 14. CDR3 DNA: TGTGCCAGCAGTTTGGCCGGGAGGTGGGGTCTTATCACAGATACGCAGTATTTT. It codes for CASSLAGRWGLITDTQYF. The whole variable domain, filled in from reference TRBV28 and TRBJ2-3, reads DVKVTQSSRYLVKRTGEKVFLECVQDMDHENMFWYRQDPGLGLRLIYFSYDVKMKEKGDIPEGYSVSREKKERFSLILESASTNQTSMYLCASSLAGRWGLITDTQYFGPGTRLTVL.

The CDR3 nucleotides are TGTGCCAGCAGCGCGGACAGGGCTCATGGCTACACCTTC. As protein: CASSADRAHGYTF. This sequence joins TRBV5-5 and TRBJ1-2, with 8 bases identical to TRBD1. With 4 bases clipped from V and 6 bases from J, the junction kept 5 bases outside the gene matches. Germline CDR1 and CDR2: SGHKS and YYEKEE (reference sequence). The CDR3 sequence is 13 residues long.

V usage is TRBV6-4 and J usage is TRBJ2-5, with no clear D. Trimming took 0 bases from V and 2 from J, leaving 10 bases between them. The CDR3 totals 15 residues. Germline CDR1 and CDR2: MRHNA and SNTAGT. CDR3: CASSDSPLLQETQYF. CDR3 nucleotide sequence: TGTGCCAGCAGTGACTCCCCGTTGTTGCAAGAGACCCAGTACTTC.

This chain links TRBV7-8 with TRBJ2-1; a possible D gene is TRBD1 (6 bases). V was clipped by 5 bases and J by 6 bases, with 17 bases between them. Germline assignment: CDR1 SGHVS and CDR2 FQNEAQ. The CDR3 loop spans 15 amino acids. The CDR3 coding sequence is TGTGCCAGCAGCGCCAGGGGCATAGAAATCAATGAGCAGTTCTTC. The encoded protein is CASSARGIEINEQFF. Full variable domain (rest looked up from reference TRBV7-8 and TRBJ2-1): GAGVSQSPRYKVAKRGQDVALRCDPISGHVSLFWYQQALGQGPEFLTYFQNEAQLDKSGLPSDRFFAERPEGSVSTLKIQRTQQEDSAVYLCASSARGIEINEQFFGPGTRLTVL.